The 7 T cell receptor beta chains below were found in one sample sequenced in a study of cytomegalovirus exposure and HLA in healthy donors. The PCR used 60 Vbeta and 13 Jbeta primers. TCRdb's copy holds only in-frame clones and misses some; the assay was immunoSEQ multiplex PCR. The repertoire holds roughly 180,000 clones, with approximately 80% as singletons. Sequencing input: PBMCs. The receptor source for this set is a boy aged 2 to 10 in good health and CMV-seronegative.

The chain couples TRBV18 to TRBJ1-2, with 9 bases that match TRBD1. The CDR3 runs to 15 residues. Trimming at V came to 3 bases and at J to 1 base, leaving 3 bases not matched to a gene. CDR1 and CDR2 (germline): KGHSH, LQKENI. The CDR3, as DNA: TGTGCCAGCTCACCTACAGGGGGCAATAACTATGGCTACACCTTC. Its protein product is CASSPTGGNNYGYTF.

The J gene is TRBJ1-4, the V gene TRBV6-1, with 7 bases matching TRBD1. Germline V CDR1 and CDR2: MNHNS, SASEGT. This CDR3 is built from 14 residues. J gave up 3 bases and V 6 bases, and 4 bases lay outside the gene matches. The CDR3 region is CASRLTGSNEKLFF. The CDR3, as DNA: TGTGCCAGCAGACTGACAGGGTCTAATGAAAAACTGTTTTTT.

Only one count was recorded for this clone. V gene TRBV30 combines with J gene TRBJ1-3, with D possibly TRBD1 on 5 matching bases. The CDR3 runs 16 residues. Per germline, CDR1 GTSNPN and CDR2 SVGIG (reference sequence). The V gene lost 2 bases and the J gene lost 1 base, with 15 bases spanning the gap. CDR3 coding DNA: TGTGCCTGGAGTCTAGGGATGGGGGGTTCTGGAAACACCATATATTTT. Its translation: CAWSLGMGGSGNTIYF.

The chain couples TRBV2 to TRBJ2-2, with 11 bases aligning to TRBD1. Germline V gives CDR1 SNHLY, CDR2 FYNNEI. V trimming: 4 bases; J trimming: 4 bases; junction bases outside the gene matches: 2. This CDR3 comprises 15 residues. CDR3 region: CASSGTGGATGELFF. CDR3 bases: TGTGCCAGCAGTGGGACAGGGGGCGCCACCGGGGAGCTGTTTTTT.

The V and J genes are TRBV5-1 and TRBJ2-3; D not certain. CDR1 is SGHRS, CDR2 YFSETQ, per germline. The CDR3 sequence is 14 residues long. V was trimmed by 3 bases and J by 2 bases, leaving 10 bases between them. CDR3 sequence reads: CASSSSSPTDTQYF. In DNA form, the CDR3 reads TGCGCCAGCAGCTCTAGTTCCCCCACAGATACGCAGTATTTT. Full variable domain (rest looked up from reference TRBV5-1 and TRBJ2-3): KAGVTQTPRYLIKTRGQQVTLSCSPISGHRSVSWYQQTPGQGLQFLFEYFSETQRNKGNFPGRFSGRQFSNSRSEMNVSTLELGDSALYLCASSSSSPTDTQYFGPGTRLTVL.

In this sample, this clone turned up a few times. In the same sample, other DNA sequences code for this CDR3. The DNA of the CDR3 is TGTGCCAGCAGCTCGGGACAGGGAAGTGAAAAACTGTTTTTT. It specifies CASSSGQGSEKLFF. The chain is built from TRBV5-8 and TRBJ1-4, with 9 bases identical to TRBD1. V dropped 3 bases and J dropped 7; count of bases not matched to a gene: 4. The CDR3 has 14 amino acids. Germline values: CDR1 SGHTS, CDR2 YDEGEE.

The J gene is TRBJ1-1, the V gene TRBV7-9; no definite D call. V was pared by 4 bases and J by 7 bases, with 4 bases between. From germline, CDR1 is SEHNR and CDR2 FQNEAQ (reference sequence). The CDR3 loop spans 10 amino acids. The CDR3 region has the DNA TGTGCCAGCAGCTCGGGTGAAGCTTTCTTT. Its protein product is CASSSGEAFF.